This note documents a single T cell receptor (beta chain) sequence. This record belongs to a study of blood T cell repertoires in COVID-19. Turning to the study itself: Sources were T cells, B-cell-depleted T cells, or PBMCs; the material itself was cDNA or gDNA.

Using immunoSEQ multiplex PCR, the repertoire was profiled, and TCRdb retains in-frame clones only, with some absent. The sample lists 140,000 or so clones; 80% to 90% were seen once. Trimming cost V 1 base and J 4 bases, with 7 bases left between them. Looked up from germline, CDR1 is SGHRS and CDR2 is YFSETQ. CDR3 length: 13 residues. The source of this sequence is a woman between 50 and 59 years old with acute or convalescent COVID-19. The specimen sequenced was peripheral blood. V usage is TRBV5-1 and J usage is TRBJ2-3; the D is unclear. DNA of the CDR3: TGCGCCAGCAGCTTGATATCCGCAGATACGCAGTATTTT. Encoded protein: CASSLISADTQYF.